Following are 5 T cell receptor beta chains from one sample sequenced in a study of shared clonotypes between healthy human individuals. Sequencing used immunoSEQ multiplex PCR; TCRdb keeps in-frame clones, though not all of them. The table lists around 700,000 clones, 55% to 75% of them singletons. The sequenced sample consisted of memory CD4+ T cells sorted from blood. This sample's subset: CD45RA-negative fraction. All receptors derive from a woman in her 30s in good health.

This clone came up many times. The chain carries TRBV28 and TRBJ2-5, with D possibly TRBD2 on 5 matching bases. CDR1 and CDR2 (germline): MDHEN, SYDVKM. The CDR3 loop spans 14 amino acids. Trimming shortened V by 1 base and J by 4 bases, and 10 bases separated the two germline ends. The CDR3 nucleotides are TGTGCCAGCAGTTTATTCGGGAAAGGAGAGACCCAGTACTTC. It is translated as CASSLFGKGETQYF.

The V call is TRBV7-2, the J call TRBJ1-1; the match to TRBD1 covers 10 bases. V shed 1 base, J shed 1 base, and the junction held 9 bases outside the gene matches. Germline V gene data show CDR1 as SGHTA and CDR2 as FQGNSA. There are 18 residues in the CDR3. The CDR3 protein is CASSLGDRGKFSNTEAFF. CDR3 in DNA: TGTGCCAGCAGCTTAGGGGACAGGGGAAAATTTTCGAACACTGAAGCTTTCTTT.

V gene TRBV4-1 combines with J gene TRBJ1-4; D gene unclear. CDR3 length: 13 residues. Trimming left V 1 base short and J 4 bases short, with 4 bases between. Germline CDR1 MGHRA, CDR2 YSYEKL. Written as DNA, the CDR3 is TGCGCCAGCAGCCAAGGTTATAATGAAAAACTGTTTTTT. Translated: CASSQGYNEKLFF.

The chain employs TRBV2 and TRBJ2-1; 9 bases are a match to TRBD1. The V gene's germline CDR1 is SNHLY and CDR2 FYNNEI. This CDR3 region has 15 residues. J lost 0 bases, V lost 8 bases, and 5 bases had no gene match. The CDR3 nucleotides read TGTGCCAGCGGGGGACAGGGTAGCTCCTACAATGAGCAGTTCTTC. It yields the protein CASGGQGSSYNEQFF. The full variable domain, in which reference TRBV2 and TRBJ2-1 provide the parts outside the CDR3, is EPEVTQTPSHQVTQMGQEVILRCVPISNHLYFYWYRQILGQKVEFLVSFYNNEISEKSEIFDDQFSVERPDGSNFTLKIRSTKLEDSAMYFCASGGQGSSYNEQFFGPGTRLTVL.

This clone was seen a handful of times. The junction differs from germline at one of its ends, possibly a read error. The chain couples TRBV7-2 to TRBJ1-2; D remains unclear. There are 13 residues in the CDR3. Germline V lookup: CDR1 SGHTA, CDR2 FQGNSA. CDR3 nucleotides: TGTGCCAGCATCCCGGTCACGATGGGTTTTGAGTTCTTC. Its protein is CASIPVTMGFEFF.